These T cell receptor beta chains were read from a single sample in a study of response to subunit inactivated influenza vaccine. Each CDR3 protein gets one entry after TCRdb re-called the RT-PCR reads with MiXCR. Of about 540,000 distinct CDR3 sequences in the sample, 20% to 25% were seen once. These data also formed part of another study, on T cells expressing NK-cell markers.

This sample comprised CD4+ T cells sorted from PBMCs, obtained about 12 days after vaccination. The receptors stem from a man in his fifties who received an inactivated influenza vaccine. Both conserved end residues are part of each CDR3. A D gene is named only where the DNA matches it firmly. Rows give clone size only sometimes, using once, few, many, or a class for an expanded clone.

j_gene,d_gene,abundance,v_gene,CDR3nt,CDR3aa
TRBJ1-5,-,few,TRBV12-3/TRBV12-4,TGTGCCAGCAGTTTTCTCGGGCCGAATCAGCCCCAGCATTTT,CASSFLGPNQPQHF
TRBJ2-6,TRBD2,once,TRBV5-1,TGCGCCAGCAGCTCCGGGGGGAGCTCTGGGGCCAACGTCCTGACTTTC,CASSSGGSSGANVLTF
TRBJ2-2,-,few,TRBV5-1,TGCGCCAGCAGCTTGACGGACGGGGCCACCGGGGAGCTGTTTTTT,CASSLTDGATGELFF
TRBJ2-1,-,few,TRBV5-6,TGTGCCAGCAGCTTGGGCAGGGGCTGGGGGTCCTACAATGAGCAGTTCTTC,CASSLGRGWGSYNEQFF
TRBJ2-7,-,-,TRBV5-1,TGCGCCAGCAGCATGGGGGGTTCGGACAGAATTTACGAGCAGTACTTC,CASSMGGSDRIYEQYF
TRBJ2-5,TRBD2,few,TRBV12-3/TRBV12-4,TGTGCCAGCACTCCTAGCGGGAGCGGGGTAGAGACCCAGTACTTC,CASTPSGSGVETQYF
TRBJ2-5,-,-,TRBV9,TGTGCCAGCAGCGTCGGGACACTAGAGACCCAGTACTTC,CASSVGTLETQYF
TRBJ2-3,-,-,TRBV20-1,TGCAGTGCTAGAGGGCAGCTAAGCACAGATACGCAGTATTTT,CSARGQLSTDTQYF
TRBJ1-2,-,-,TRBV5-1,TGCGCCAGCAGCTTGAATTCGCGGGACCATGGCTACACCTTC,CASSLNSRDHGYTF
TRBJ2-7,TRBD1,many,TRBV29-1,TGCAGCGGAGTCAAGGACAGGGACGAGCAGTACTTC,CSGVKDRDEQYF
TRBJ1-4,-,-,TRBV7-9,TGTGCCAGCAGCAGAGGGACAAGCCCGATCCGCCATGAAAAACTGTTTTTT,CASSRGTSPIRHEKLFF
TRBJ1-5,-,few,TRBV6-2/TRBV6-3,TGTGCCAGCAGGAACCCAGGGTACTTGGAGCCCCAGCATTTT,CASRNPGYLEPQHF
TRBJ2-3,TRBD1,-,TRBV10-3,TGTGCCATCAGGACCGGGACAGGGGGTCAAGATACGCAGTATTTT,CAIRTGTGGQDTQYF
TRBJ1-1,-,few,TRBV15,TGTGCCACCAGCAGAGATATTATCGACACTGAAGCTTTCTTT,CATSRDIIDTEAFF
TRBJ2-1,TRBD2,-,TRBV28,TGTGCCAGCAGTCGAAGCCGGACTAGCGGGAGGGTTGGGAATGAGCAGTTCTTC,CASSRSRTSGRVGNEQFF
TRBJ2-1,-,few,TRBV2,TGTGCCAGCAGTGGGTTACGGGGGAATGAGCAGTTCTTC,CASSGLRGNEQFF
TRBJ2-7,TRBD2,-,TRBV7-8,TGTGCCAGCACACCAAGGGAAGCGGGAGGGCCCTACGAGCAGTACTTC,CASTPREAGGPYEQYF
TRBJ2-3,TRBD2,few,TRBV5-6,TGTGCCAGCAGCTGGGGAGCGGGAGCAAGCACAGATACGCAGTATTTT,CASSWGAGASTDTQYF
TRBJ1-1,-,few,TRBV18,TGTGCCAGCTCACAAAACCAAGGTGAAGCTTTCTTT,CASSQNQGEAFF
TRBJ2-7,-,few,TRBV5-1,TGCGCCAGCAGCCCGGGGTCTAGTGTCTACGAGCAGTACTTC,CASSPGSSVYEQYF
TRBJ1-2,-,-,TRBV4-3,TGCGCCAGCAGCCAGTCTTTTTCCGCGAGGCAATATGGCTACACCTTC,CASSQSFSARQYGYTF
TRBJ2-7,-,-,TRBV3-1,TGTGCCAGCAGTGGTTACGGCGCGAGCTCCTACGAGCAGTACTTC,CASSGYGASSYEQYF
TRBJ2-2,-,once,TRBV20-1,TGCAGTGCTAGAGATCTCCGGGGCTGGAACACCGGGGAGCTGTTTTTT,CSARDLRGWNTGELFF
TRBJ2-7,-,-,TRBV7-2,TGTGCCAGCAGCTCCCCCCTCCTAGATGAGCAGTACTTC,CASSSPLLDEQYF
TRBJ1-6,TRBD1,many,TRBV5-1,TGCGCCAGCAGCTCACAGGGGGTCTATTCACCCCTCCACTTT,CASSSQGVYSPLHF
TRBJ2-3,-,-,TRBV20-1,TGCAGTGCTAGTGATGAGACTGGGAGGAGCACAGATACGCAGTATTTT,CSASDETGRSTDTQYF
TRBJ2-1,TRBD1,few,TRBV15,TGTGCCACCAGCAGGGGACAGGGTATCAATGAGCAGTTCTTC,CATSRGQGINEQFF
TRBJ2-3,-,-,TRBV7-3,TGTGCCAGCAGCCCCGGCGGGGCTGAGTGGGATACGCAGTATTTT,CASSPGGAEWDTQYF
TRBJ2-7,-,-,TRBV20-1,TGCAGTGCTAGGCCCCCCACTAGGGGCGGCGAGCAGTACTTC,CSARPPTRGGEQYF
TRBJ1-2,-,-,TRBV29-1,TGCAGCGTTTACGGAAGAAACTATGGCTACACCTTC,CSVYGRNYGYTF
TRBJ2-7,-,-,TRBV18,TGTGCCAGCTCACCAGTAGGGCAGTTCTACGAGCAGTACTTC,CASSPVGQFYEQYF
TRBJ2-7,-,-,TRBV20-1,TGCAGTGCTAGAGTCCCAGGGGAACTCGGCGAGCAGTACTTC,CSARVPGELGEQYF
TRBJ1-1,-,many,TRBV20-1,TGCAGTGCTGAATATCAGGGGTTCGGGAACACTGAAGCTTTCTTT,CSAEYQGFGNTEAFF
TRBJ2-2,-,-,TRBV9,TGTGCCAGCAGGGGCCCCTTGGCGGACACCGGGGAGCTGTTTTTT,CASRGPLADTGELFF
TRBJ2-7,TRBD2,-,TRBV5-1,TGCGCCAGCAGCAAAACTAGCGGGGGTCCCTACGAGCAGTACTTC,CASSKTSGGPYEQYF
TRBJ2-2,-,-,TRBV4-2,TGTGCCAGCAGCCCACGGGTCGGGTCGGGGGAGCTGTTTTTT,CASSPRVGSGELFF
TRBJ2-1,TRBD1,-,TRBV3-1,TGTGCCAGCAGCCAACAACCGGGACAGAGAGAATCCCAGTTCTTC,CASSQQPGQRESQFF
TRBJ1-2,-,-,TRBV11-2,TGTGCCAGCAGCCGTAGGGGGATCTATGGCTACACCTTC,CASSRRGIYGYTF
TRBJ2-2,-,-,TRBV9,TGTGCCAGCAGACATGAGGAGGGCACCGGGGAGCTGTTTTTT,CASRHEEGTGELFF
TRBJ2-7,-,once,TRBV20-1,TGCAGTGCTAGCGGGACCTTCTACGAGCAGTACTTC,CSASGTFYEQYF
TRBJ2-1,-,-,TRBV28,TGTGCCAGCAGACTGGGGGGGGCTGTTGACAATGAGCAGTTCTTC,CASRLGGAVDNEQFF
TRBJ1-5,-,few,TRBV12-3/TRBV12-4,TGTGCCAGCAGTTTTAAAGAGAGCAATCAGCCCCAGCATTTT,CASSFKESNQPQHF
TRBJ2-7,TRBD1,few,TRBV4-1,TGCGCCAGCAGCCAAAGACAGGGAAGCTCCTACGAGCAGTACTTC,CASSQRQGSSYEQYF
TRBJ2-7,-,-,TRBV7-2,TGTGCCAGCAGCTTCAGTTCTGCGGCCTACGAGCAGTACTTC,CASSFSSAAYEQYF
TRBJ1-5,-,-,TRBV7-2,TGTGCCAGCAGCTTAAAAAGGAGCAATCAGCCCCAGCATTTT,CASSLKRSNQPQHF
TRBJ2-1,TRBD2,-,TRBV12-3/TRBV12-4,TGTGCCAGCAGGTCTAGCGGGGGTGAGCAGTTCTTC,CASRSSGGEQFF
TRBJ2-5,-,many,TRBV12-3/TRBV12-4,TGTGCCAGCAGTTTTACCCAAAGGGAGACCCAGTACTTC,CASSFTQRETQYF
TRBJ2-7,-,-,TRBV12-2,TGTGCAAGTCGCTTAGTAAGACAGGGGGTATTCTACGAGCAGTACTTC,CASRLVRQGVFYEQYF
TRBJ2-3,-,-,TRBV20-1,TGCAGTGCTAAAACTACAGATACGCAGTATTTT,CSAKTTDTQYF